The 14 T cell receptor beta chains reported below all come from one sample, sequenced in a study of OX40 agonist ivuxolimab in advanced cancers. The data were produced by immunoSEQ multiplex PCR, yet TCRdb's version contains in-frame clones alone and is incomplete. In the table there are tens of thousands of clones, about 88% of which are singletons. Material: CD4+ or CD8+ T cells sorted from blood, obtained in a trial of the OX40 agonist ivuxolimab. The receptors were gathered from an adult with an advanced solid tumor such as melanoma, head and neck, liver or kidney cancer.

As DNA, the CDR3 is TGCGCCAGCAGCTTAGGGACTCCTCAAGGGGAGACCCAGTACTTC. Protein product: CASSLGTPQGETQYF. V is TRBV5-1 and J is TRBJ2-5; perhaps TRBD2 as D (6 bases). Germline loops: CDR1 SGHRS, CDR2 YFSETQ. Trimming shortened V by 2 bases and J by 5 bases, and 16 bases separated the two germline ends. The CDR3 has 15 residues.

The CDR3: CASSDGQGAYEQYF. CDR3 sequence (DNA): TGCGCCAGCAGTGACGGACAGGGGGCTTACGAGCAGTACTTC. This chain links TRBV10-2 with TRBJ2-7, with 11 bases lining up with TRBD1. Trimming at V came to 3 bases and at J to 4 bases, leaving 2 bases not matched to a gene. The CDR3 runs 14 residues. CDR1 is WSHSY and CDR2 is SAAADI in the germline V gene.

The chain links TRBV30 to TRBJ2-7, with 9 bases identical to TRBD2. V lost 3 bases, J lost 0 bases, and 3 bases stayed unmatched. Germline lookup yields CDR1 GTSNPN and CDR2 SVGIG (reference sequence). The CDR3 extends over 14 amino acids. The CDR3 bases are TGTGCCTGGAGGACTAGCGGAAGCTCCTACGAGCAGTACTTC. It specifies CAWRTSGSSYEQYF.

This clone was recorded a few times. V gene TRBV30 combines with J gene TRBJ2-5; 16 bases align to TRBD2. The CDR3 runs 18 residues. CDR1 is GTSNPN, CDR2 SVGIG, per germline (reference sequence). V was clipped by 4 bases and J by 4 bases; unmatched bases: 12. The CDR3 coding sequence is TGTGCCTGGAATAGTGCCGGGACTAGCGGGAGGGCTAGAGAGACCCAGTACTTC. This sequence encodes CAWNSAGTSGRARETQYF.

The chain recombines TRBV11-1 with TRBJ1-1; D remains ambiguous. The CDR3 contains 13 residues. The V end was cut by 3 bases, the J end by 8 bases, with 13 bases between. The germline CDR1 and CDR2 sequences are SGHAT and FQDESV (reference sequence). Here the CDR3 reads CASSFMVTREAFF. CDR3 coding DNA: TGTGCCAGCAGCTTTATGGTCACAAGGGAAGCTTTCTTT.

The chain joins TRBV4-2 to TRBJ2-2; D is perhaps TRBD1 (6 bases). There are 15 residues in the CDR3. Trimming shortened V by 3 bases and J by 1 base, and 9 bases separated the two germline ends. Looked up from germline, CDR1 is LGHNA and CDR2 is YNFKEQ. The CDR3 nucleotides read TGTGCCAGCAGCCAGGAACAGGGGAACACCGGGGAGCTGTTTTTT. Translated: CASSQEQGNTGELFF.

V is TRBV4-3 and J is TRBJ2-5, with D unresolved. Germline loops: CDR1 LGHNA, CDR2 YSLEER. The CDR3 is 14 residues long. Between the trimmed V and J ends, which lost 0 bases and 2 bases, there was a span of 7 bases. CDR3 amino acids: CASSQDRWQETQYF. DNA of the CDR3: TGCGCCAGCAGCCAAGATAGGTGGCAAGAGACCCAGTACTTC.

The CDR3 loop is CASSLGGGAPDTQYF. Here the CDR3 DNA reads TGCGCCAGCAGCTTGGGCGGGGGGGCCCCAGATACGCAGTATTTT. The chain uses TRBV5-1 and TRBJ2-3, with 9 bases identical to TRBD2. With 0 bases clipped from V and 4 bases from J, the junction kept 3 bases outside the gene matches. Per the germline V gene, CDR1 is SGHRS and CDR2 is YFSETQ. CDR3 length equals 15 residues.

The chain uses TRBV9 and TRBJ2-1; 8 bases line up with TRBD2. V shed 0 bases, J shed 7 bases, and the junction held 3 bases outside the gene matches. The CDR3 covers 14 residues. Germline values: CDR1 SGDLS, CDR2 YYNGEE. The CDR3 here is CASSVAGGVNEQFF. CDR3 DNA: TGTGCCAGCAGCGTAGCGGGAGGGGTGAATGAGCAGTTCTTC.

The CDR3 sequence is CASSREAGELFF. CDR3 nucleotide sequence: TGTGCCAGCAGCCGGGAGGCCGGGGAGCTGTTTTTT. This chain links TRBV11-3 with TRBJ2-2, with 7 bases identical to TRBD2. The germline gives CDR1 SGHNT, CDR2 YENEEA. The CDR3 runs 12 residues. The J segment lost 6 bases and the V segment lost 5 bases, leaving 0 bases of the junction unmatched.

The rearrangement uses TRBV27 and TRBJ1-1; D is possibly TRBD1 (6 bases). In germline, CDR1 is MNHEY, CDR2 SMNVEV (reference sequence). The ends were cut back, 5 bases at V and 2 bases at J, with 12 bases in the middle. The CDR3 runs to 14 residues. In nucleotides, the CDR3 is TGTGCCAGCAGTCCACTGACAGGAAACACTGAAGCTTTCTTT. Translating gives CASSPLTGNTEAFF.

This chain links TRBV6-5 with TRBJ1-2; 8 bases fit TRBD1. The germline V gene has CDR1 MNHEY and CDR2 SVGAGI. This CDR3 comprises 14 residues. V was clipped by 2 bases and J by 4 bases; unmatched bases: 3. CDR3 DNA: TGTGCCAGCAGTTACGGACAGGGCGGCTATGGCTACACCTTC. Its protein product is CASSYGQGGYGYTF.

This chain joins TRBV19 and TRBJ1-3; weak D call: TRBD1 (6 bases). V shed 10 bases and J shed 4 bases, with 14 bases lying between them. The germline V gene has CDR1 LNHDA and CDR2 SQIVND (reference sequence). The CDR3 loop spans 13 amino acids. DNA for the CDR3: TGTGCCACCGCAACTGGACAGGGAAACACCATATATTTT. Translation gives CATATGQGNTIYF.

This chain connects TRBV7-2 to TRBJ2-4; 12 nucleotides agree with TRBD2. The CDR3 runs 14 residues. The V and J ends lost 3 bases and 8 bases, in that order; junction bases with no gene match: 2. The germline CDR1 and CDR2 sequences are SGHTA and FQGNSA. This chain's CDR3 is CASSFRLAGDIQYF. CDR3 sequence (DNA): TGTGCCAGCAGCTTCCGACTAGCGGGAGACATTCAGTACTTC.